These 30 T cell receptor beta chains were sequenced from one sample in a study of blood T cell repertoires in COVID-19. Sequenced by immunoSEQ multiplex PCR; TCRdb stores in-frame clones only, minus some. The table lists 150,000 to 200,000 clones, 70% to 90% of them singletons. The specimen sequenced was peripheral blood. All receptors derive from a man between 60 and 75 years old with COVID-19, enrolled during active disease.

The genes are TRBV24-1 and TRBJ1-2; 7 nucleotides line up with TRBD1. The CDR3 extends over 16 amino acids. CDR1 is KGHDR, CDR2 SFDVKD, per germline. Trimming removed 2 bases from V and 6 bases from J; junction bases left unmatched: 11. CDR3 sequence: CATSDSVPGGIDGYTF. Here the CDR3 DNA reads TGTGCCACCAGTGATTCAGTACCAGGGGGGATCGATGGCTACACCTTC.

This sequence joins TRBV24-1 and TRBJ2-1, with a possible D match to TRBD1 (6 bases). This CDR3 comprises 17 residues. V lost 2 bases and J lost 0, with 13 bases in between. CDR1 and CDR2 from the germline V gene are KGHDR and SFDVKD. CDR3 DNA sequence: TGTGCCACCAGTGATTCGGGTGGGACATCCTCCTACAATGAGCAGTTCTTC. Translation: CATSDSGGTSSYNEQFF.

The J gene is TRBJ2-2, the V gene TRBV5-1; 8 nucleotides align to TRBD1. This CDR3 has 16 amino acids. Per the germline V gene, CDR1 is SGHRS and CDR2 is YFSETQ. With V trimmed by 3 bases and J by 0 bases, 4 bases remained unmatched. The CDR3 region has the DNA TGCGCCAGCAGCTCAGACAGGGGTGCGAACACCGGGGAGCTGTTTTTT. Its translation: CASSSDRGANTGELFF.

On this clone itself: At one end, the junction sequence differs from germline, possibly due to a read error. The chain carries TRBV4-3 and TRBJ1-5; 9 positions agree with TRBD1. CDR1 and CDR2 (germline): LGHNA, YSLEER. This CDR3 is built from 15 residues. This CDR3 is CASSQGTGGKQPQHF. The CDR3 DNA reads TGCGCCAGCAGCCAAGGTACAGGGGGCAAGCAGCCCCAGCATTTT.

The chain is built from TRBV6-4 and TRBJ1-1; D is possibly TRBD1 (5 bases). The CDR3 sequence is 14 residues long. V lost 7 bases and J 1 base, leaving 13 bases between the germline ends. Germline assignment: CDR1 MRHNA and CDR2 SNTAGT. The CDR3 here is CASTETAENTEAFF. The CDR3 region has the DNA TGTGCCAGCACTGAGACAGCTGAGAACACTGAAGCTTTCTTT.

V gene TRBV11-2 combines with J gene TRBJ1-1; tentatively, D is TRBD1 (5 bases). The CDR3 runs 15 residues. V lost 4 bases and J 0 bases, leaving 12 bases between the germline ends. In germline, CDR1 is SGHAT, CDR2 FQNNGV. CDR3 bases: TGTGCCAGCAGCTCGACGGACATAATGAACACTGAAGCTTTCTTT. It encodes CASSSTDIMNTEAFF.

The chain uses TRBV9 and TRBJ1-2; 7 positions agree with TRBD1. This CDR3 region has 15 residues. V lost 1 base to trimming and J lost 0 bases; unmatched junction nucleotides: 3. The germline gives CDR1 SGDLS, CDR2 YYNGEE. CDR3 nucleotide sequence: TGTGCCAGCAGCGTAAGGGACAGAACTAACTATGGCTACACCTTC. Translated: CASSVRDRTNYGYTF.

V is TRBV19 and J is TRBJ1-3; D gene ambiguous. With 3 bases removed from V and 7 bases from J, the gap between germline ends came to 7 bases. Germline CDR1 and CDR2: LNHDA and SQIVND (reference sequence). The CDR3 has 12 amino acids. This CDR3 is CASSIRDNTIYF. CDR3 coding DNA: TGTGCCAGTAGTATTCGGGATAACACCATATATTTT.

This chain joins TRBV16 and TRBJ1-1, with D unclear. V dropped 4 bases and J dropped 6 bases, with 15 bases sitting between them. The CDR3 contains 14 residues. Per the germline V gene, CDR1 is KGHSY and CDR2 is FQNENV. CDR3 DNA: TGTGCCAGCAGCCTTCAGGCTACCGGGGCTGAAGCTTTCTTT. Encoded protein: CASSLQATGAEAFF. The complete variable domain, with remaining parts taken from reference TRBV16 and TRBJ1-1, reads GEEVAQTPKHLVRGEGQKAKLYCAPIKGHSYVFWYQQVLKNEFKFLISFQNENVFDETGMPKERFSAKCLPNSPCSLEIQATKLEDSAVYFCASSLQATGAEAFFGQGTRLTVV.

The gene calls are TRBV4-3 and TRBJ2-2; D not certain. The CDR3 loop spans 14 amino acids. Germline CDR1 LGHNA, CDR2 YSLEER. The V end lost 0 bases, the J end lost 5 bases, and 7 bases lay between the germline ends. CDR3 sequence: CASSQEWRTGELFF. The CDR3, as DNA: TGCGCCAGCAGCCAAGAGTGGAGAACCGGGGAGCTGTTTTTT.

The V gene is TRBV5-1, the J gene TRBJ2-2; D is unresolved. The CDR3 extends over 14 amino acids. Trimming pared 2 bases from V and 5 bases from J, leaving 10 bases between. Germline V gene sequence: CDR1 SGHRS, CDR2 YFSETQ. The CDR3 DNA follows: TGCGCCAGCAGCTTTTACGCCGCGACCGGGGAGCTGTTTTTT. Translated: CASSFYAATGELFF. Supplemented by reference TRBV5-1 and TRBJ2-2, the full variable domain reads KAGVTQTPRYLIKTRGQQVTLSCSPISGHRSVSWYQQTPGQGLQFLFEYFSETQRNKGNFPGRFSGRQFSNSRSEMNVSTLELGDSALYLCASSFYAATGELFFGEGSRLTVL.

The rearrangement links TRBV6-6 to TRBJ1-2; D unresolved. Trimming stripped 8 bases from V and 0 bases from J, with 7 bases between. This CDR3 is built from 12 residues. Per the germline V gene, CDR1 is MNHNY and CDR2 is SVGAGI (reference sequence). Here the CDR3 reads CASRETNYGYTF. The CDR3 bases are TGTGCCAGCCGAGAGACTAACTATGGCTACACCTTC.

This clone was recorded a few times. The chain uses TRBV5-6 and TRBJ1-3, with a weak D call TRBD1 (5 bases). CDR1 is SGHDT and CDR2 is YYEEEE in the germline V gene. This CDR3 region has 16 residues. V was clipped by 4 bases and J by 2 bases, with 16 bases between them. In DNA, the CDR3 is TGTGCCAGCAGCCGCCGGGGGTTGGGCCCTGGAAACACCATATATTTT. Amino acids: CASSRRGLGPGNTIYF.

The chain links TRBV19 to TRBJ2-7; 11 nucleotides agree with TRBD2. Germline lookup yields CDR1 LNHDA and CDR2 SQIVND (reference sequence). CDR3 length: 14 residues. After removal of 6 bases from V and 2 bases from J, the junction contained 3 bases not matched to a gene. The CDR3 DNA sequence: TGTGCCAGTAGGATGACTAGCGGGACCTACGAGCAGTACTTC. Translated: CASRMTSGTYEQYF. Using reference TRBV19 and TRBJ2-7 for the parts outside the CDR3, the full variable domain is DGGITQSPKYLFRKEGQNVTLSCEQNLNHDAMYWYRQDPGQGLRLIYYSQIVNDFQKGDIAEGYSVSREKKESFPLTVTSAQKNPTAFYLCASRMTSGTYEQYFGPGTRLTVT.

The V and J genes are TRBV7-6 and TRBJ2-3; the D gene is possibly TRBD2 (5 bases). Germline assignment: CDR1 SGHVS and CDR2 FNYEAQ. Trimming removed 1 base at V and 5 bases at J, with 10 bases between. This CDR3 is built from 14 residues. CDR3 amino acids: CASSLVPLGDTQYF. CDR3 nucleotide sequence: TGTGCCAGCAGCTTAGTTCCACTAGGAGATACGCAGTATTTT.

The DNA for the CDR3 is TGTGCCAGCAGTTTAAATAGCAATCAGCCCCAGCATTTT. Protein: CASSLNSNQPQHF. V usage is TRBV6-6 and J usage is TRBJ1-5; D uncertain. This CDR3 spans 13 amino acids. Trimming stripped 4 bases from V and 0 bases from J, with 4 bases between. Looked up from germline, CDR1 is MNHNY and CDR2 is SVGAGI (reference sequence).

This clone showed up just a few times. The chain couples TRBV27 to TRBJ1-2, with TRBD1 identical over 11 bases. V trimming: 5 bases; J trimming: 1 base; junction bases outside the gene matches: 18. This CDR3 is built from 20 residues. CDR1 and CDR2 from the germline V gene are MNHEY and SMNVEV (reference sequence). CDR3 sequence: CASSLRVLRGQGASNYGYTF. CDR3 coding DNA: TGTGCCAGCAGTCTTCGTGTGCTTCGAGGACAGGGGGCCAGTAACTATGGCTACACCTTC.

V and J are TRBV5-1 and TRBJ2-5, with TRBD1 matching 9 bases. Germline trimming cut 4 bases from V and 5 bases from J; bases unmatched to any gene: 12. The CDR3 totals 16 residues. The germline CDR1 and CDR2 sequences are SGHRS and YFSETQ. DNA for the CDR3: TGCGCCAGCAGCACCGAACCGGGACAGGGATACGAGACCCAGTACTTC. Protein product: CASSTEPGQGYETQYF.

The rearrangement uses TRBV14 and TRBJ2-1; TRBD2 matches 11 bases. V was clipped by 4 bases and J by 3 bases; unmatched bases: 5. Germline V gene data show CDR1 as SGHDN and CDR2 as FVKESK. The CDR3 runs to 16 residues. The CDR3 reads CASSPTSGALYNEQFF. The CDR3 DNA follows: TGTGCCAGCAGCCCGACTAGCGGGGCCCTCTACAATGAGCAGTTCTTC.

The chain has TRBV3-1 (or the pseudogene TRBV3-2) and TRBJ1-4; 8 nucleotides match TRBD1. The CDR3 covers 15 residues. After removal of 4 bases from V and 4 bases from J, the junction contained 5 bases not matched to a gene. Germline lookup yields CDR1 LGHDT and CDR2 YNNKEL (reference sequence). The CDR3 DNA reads TGTGCCAGCAGCCCGAACAGGGGGGGTAATGAAAAACTGTTTTTT. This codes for CASSPNRGGNEKLFF.

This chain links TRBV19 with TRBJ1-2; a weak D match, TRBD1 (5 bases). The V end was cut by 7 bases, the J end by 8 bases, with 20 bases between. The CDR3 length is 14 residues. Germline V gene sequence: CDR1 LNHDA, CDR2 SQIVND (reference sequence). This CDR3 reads CASMGQGYSMGYTF. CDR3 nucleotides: TGTGCCAGTATGGGGCAGGGATACTCTATGGGCTACACCTTC.

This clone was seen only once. CDR3 DNA sequence: TGTGCCAGCTCCCCCACCCCAGGGCGTTGGTCTGGGGCCAACGTCCTGACTTTC. This codes for CASSPTPGRWSGANVLTF. This chain links TRBV18 with TRBJ2-6; a possible D gene is TRBD1 (5 bases). Trimming removed 6 bases from V and 1 base from J, with 19 bases in between. CDR1 is KGHSH and CDR2 is LQKENI in the germline V gene. This CDR3 is built from 18 residues. Full variable domain (outside the CDR3, taken from reference TRBV18 and TRBJ2-6): NAGVMQNPRHLVRRRGQEARLRCSPMKGHSHVYWYRQLPEEGLKFMVYLQKENIIDESGMPKERFSAEFPKEGPSILRIQQVVRGDSAAYFCASSPTPGRWSGANVLTFGAGSRLTVL.

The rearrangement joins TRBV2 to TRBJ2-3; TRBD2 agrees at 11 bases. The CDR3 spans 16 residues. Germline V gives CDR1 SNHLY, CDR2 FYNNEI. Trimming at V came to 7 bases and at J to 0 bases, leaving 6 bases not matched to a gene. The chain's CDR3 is CASNRLAGGSTDTQYF. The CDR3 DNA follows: TGTGCCAGCAACCGGCTAGCGGGGGGTAGCACAGATACGCAGTATTTT.

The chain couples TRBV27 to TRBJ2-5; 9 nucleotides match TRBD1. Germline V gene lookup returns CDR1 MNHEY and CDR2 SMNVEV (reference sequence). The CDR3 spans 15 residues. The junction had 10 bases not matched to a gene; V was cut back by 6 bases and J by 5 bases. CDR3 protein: CASRPGTGRVETQYF. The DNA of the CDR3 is TGTGCCAGCAGGCCCGGGACAGGGCGGGTTGAGACCCAGTACTTC.

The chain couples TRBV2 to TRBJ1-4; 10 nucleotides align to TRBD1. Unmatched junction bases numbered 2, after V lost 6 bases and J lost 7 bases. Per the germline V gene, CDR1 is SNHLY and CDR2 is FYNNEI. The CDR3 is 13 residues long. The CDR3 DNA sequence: TGTGCCAGCAGGGGACAGGGGTTTGAAAAACTGTTTTTT. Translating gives CASRGQGFEKLFF.

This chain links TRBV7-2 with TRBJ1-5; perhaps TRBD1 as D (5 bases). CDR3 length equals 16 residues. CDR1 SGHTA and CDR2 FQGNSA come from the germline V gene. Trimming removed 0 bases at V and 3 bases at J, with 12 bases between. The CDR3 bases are TGTGCCAGCAGCTTAGCAGGGCAGGGTGTCAATCAGCCCCAGCATTTT. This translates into CASSLAGQGVNQPQHF.

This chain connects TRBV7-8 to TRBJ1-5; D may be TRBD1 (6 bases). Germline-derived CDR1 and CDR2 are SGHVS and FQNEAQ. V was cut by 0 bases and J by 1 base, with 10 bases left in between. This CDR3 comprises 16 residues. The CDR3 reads CASSLAQQGSNQPQHF. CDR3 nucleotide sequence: TGTGCCAGCAGCTTAGCGCAGCAGGGGAGCAATCAGCCCCAGCATTTT.

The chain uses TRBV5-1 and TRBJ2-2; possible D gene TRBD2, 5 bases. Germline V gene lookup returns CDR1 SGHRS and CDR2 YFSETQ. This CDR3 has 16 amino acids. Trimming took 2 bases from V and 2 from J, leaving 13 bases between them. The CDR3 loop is CASSLQQDSNTGELFF. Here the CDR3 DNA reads TGCGCCAGCAGCTTACAGCAGGACTCAAACACCGGGGAGCTGTTTTTT.

The CDR3 DNA follows: TGTGCCAGCAGCAAGACGGCAGGGGGAGCTTTCTTT. This encodes CASSKTAGGAFF. V is TRBV21-1 and J is TRBJ1-1; whether TRBD1, the table's D call, matches the DNA was not checked. TRBV21-1 is marked as a pseudogene. This CDR3 is 12 amino acids long.

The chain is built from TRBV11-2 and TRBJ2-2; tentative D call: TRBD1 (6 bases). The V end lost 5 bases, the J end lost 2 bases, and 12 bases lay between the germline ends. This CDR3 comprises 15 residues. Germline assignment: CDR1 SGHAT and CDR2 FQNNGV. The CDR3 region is CASSHWGQNTGELFF. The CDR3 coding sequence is TGTGCCAGCAGCCACTGGGGACAAAACACCGGGGAGCTGTTTTTT.